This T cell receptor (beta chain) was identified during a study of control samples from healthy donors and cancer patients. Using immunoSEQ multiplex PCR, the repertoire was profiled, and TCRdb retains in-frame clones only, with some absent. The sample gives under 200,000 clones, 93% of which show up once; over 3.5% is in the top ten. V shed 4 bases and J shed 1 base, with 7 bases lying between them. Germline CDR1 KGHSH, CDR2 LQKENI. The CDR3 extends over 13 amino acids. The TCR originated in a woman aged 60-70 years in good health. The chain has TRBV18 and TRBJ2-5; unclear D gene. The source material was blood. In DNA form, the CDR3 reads TGTGCCAGCTCACGATCTACCCAAGAGACCCAGTACTTC. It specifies CASSRSTQETQYF.